This passage covers 12 T cell receptor beta chains from one sample sequenced in a study of blood T cells in healthy people across ages. Alongside a J-beta primer mix, a sample-barcoded 5' primer served in a second PCR lasting about 7 to 12 cycles. TCRdb passed the 5' RACE reads through MiXCR, listing each CDR3 protein once. The sample carries about 1.5 million distinct CDR3 sequences, 35% to 45% recorded once. The material sequenced was blood. The receptor set was obtained from a woman between 18 and 29 years old in good health.

The chain links TRBV19 to TRBJ2-3; no reliable D call. V lost 10 bases to trimming and J lost 0 bases, with 11 bases between them. The CDR3 has 13 residues. Germline assignment: CDR1 LNHDA and CDR2 SQIVND (reference sequence). The chain's CDR3 is CATGGTSTDTQYF. In DNA form, the CDR3 reads TGTGCCACAGGTGGAACTAGCACAGATACGCAGTATTTT.

This clonotype was seen many times. V usage is TRBV20-1 and J usage is TRBJ2-7; D might be TRBD2 (5 bases). The CDR3 totals 12 residues. In germline, CDR1 is DFQATT, CDR2 SNEGSKA (reference sequence). V was pared by 4 bases and J by 4 bases, with 11 bases between. CDR3 in DNA: TGCAGTGCTAAAGAGGGAGCGTACGAGCAGTACTTC. Its translation is CSAKEGAYEQYF.

This clonotype was observed many times. The CDR3 DNA follows: TGTGCCAGCAGCTTTCGACTCGCGGGCGACAATACGCAGTATTTT. It specifies CASSFRLAGDNTQYF. The chain couples TRBV7-2 to TRBJ2-3, with D possibly being TRBD2 (5 bases). The V gene's germline CDR1 is SGHTA and CDR2 FQGNSA. The CDR3 totals 15 residues. The V end lost 3 bases, the J end lost 7 bases, and 17 bases lay between the germline ends. Supplemented by reference TRBV7-2 and TRBJ2-3, the full variable domain reads GAGVSQSPSNKVTEKGKDVELRCDPISGHTALYWYRQSLGQGLEFLIYFQGNSAPDKSGLPSDRFSAERTGGSVSTLTIQRTQQEDSAVYLCASSFRLAGDNTQYFGPGTRLTVL.

The chain employs TRBV5-1 and TRBJ2-2; D might be TRBD1 (6 bases). The germline CDR1 and CDR2 sequences are SGHRS and YFSETQ. CDR3 length equals 17 residues. V gave up 4 bases and J gave up 0 bases, with 16 bases separating them. CDR3 region: CASSHLTGNPNTGELFF. The CDR3 coding sequence is TGCGCCAGCAGCCATCTTACAGGGAACCCGAACACCGGGGAGCTGTTTTTT.

The chain carries TRBV29-1 and TRBJ2-2, with 9 bases matching TRBD2. The CDR3 runs to 15 residues. Germline loops: CDR1 SQVTM, CDR2 ANQGSEA. V gave up 5 bases and J gave up 2 bases; unmatched junction bases: 6. The CDR3 nucleotides are TGCAGCGTTTTAGCGGGAGTGATCAACACCGGGGAGCTGTTTTTT. This translates into CSVLAGVINTGELFF.

This clonotype was picked up a small number of times. The chain recombines TRBV6-5 with TRBJ1-1, with 9 bases that match TRBD1. The ends lost 6 bases at V and 5 bases at J; junction bases unmatched: 4. The germline V gene encodes CDR1 MNHEY and CDR2 SVGAGI. The CDR3 runs 13 residues. CDR3 sequence reads: CASSWDRATEAFF. The CDR3 region has the DNA TGTGCCAGCAGCTGGGACAGGGCTACTGAAGCTTTCTTT.

This clonotype was detected only a few times. V usage is TRBV20-1 and J usage is TRBJ2-3, with D maybe TRBD1 (6 bases). Trimming removed 3 bases at V and 3 bases at J, with 13 bases between. This CDR3 has 14 residues. Germline V gene data show CDR1 as DFQATT and CDR2 as SNEGSKA (reference sequence). The CDR3 nucleotides are TGCAGTGCTAGGACCCCGCAGGGGACAGATACGCAGTATTTT. Its protein is CSARTPQGTDTQYF.

This clonotype was seen a few times. This chain uses TRBV7-2 with TRBJ1-6, with D possibly TRBD1 on 6 matching bases. Germline V CDR1 and CDR2: SGHTA, FQGNSA. V lost 0 bases and J 10 bases, leaving 13 bases between the germline ends. This CDR3 has 15 amino acids. The DNA of the CDR3 is TGTGCCAGCAGCTTAGCCCCCGGGACAACCTCACCCCTCCACTTT. This codes for CASSLAPGTTSPLHF.

The CDR3 DNA reads TGTGCCAGCAGTGAAGACTCCCTTAGCGGTGAGCAGTTCTTC. Its translation is CASSEDSLSGEQFF. The genes are TRBV2 and TRBJ2-1; perhaps TRBD2 as D (6 bases). V dropped 1 base and J dropped 9 bases, with 13 bases sitting between them. Germline V gene sequence: CDR1 SNHLY, CDR2 FYNNEI. The CDR3 extends over 14 amino acids.

A single count supports this clonotype. Here the CDR3 reads CASSGGLAPQYF. CDR3 nucleotides: TGTGCCAGCAGCGGGGGACTTGCGCCCCAGTACTTC. The rearrangement joins TRBV9 to TRBJ2-5, with TRBD2 as a possible D gene (6 bases). Trimming shortened V by 3 bases and J by 9 bases, and 12 bases separated the two germline ends. The length of the CDR3 is 12 residues. Germline loops: CDR1 SGDLS, CDR2 YYNGEE.

This chain uses TRBV5-1 with TRBJ2-3; D is perhaps TRBD1 or TRBD2 (5 bases each). This CDR3 is built from 16 residues. Germline CDR1 is SGHRS and CDR2 is YFSETQ. Trimming removed 0 bases from V and 3 bases from J, with 14 bases in between. The CDR3 region is CASSLGDPDLTDTQYF. CDR3 bases: TGCGCCAGCAGCTTGGGGGACCCAGACTTGACAGATACGCAGTATTTT.

DNA of the CDR3: TGCAGCGTTGTGACAGATGGAGAGACCCAGTACTTC. It codes for CSVVTDGETQYF. The rearrangement joins TRBV29-1 to TRBJ2-7; D possibly corresponds to TRBD1 (5 bases). The end of the DNA aligns better with TRBJ2-5, so the J call may be wrong. Germline V lookup: CDR1 SQVTM, CDR2 ANQGSEA. The CDR3 runs 12 residues.